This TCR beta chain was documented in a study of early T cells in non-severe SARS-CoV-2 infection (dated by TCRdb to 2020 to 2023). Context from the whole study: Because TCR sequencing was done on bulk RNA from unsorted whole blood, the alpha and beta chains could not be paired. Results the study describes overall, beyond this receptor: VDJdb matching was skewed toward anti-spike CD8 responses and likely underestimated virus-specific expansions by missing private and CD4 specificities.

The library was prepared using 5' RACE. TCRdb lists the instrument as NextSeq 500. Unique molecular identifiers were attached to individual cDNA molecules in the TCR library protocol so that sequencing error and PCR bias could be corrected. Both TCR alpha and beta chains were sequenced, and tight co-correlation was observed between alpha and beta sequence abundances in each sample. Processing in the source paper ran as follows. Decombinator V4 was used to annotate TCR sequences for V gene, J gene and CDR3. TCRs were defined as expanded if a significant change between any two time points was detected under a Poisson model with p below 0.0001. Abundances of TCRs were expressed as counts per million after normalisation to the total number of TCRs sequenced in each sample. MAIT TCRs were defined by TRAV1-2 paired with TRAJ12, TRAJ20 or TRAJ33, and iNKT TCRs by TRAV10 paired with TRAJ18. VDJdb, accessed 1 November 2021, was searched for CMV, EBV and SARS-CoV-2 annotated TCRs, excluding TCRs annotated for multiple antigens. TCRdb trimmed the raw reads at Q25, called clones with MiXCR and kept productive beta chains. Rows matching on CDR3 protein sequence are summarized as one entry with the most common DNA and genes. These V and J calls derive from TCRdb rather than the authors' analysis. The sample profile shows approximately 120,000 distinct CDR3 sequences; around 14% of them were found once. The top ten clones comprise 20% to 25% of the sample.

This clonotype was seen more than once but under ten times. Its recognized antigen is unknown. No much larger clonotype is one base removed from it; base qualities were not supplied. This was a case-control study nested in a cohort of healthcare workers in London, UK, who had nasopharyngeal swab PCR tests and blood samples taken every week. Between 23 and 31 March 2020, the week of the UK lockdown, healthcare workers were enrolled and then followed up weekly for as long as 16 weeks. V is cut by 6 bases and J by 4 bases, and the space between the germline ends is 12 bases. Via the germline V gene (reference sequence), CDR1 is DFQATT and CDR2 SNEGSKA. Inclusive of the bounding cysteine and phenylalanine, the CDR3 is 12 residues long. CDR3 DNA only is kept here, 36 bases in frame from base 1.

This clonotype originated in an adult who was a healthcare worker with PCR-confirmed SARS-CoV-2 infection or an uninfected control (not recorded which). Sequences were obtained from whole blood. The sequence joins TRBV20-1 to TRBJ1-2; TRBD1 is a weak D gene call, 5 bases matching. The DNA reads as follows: TGCAGTGCCGGGGGGACCATCTATGGCTACACCTTC. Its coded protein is CSAGGTIYGYTF.